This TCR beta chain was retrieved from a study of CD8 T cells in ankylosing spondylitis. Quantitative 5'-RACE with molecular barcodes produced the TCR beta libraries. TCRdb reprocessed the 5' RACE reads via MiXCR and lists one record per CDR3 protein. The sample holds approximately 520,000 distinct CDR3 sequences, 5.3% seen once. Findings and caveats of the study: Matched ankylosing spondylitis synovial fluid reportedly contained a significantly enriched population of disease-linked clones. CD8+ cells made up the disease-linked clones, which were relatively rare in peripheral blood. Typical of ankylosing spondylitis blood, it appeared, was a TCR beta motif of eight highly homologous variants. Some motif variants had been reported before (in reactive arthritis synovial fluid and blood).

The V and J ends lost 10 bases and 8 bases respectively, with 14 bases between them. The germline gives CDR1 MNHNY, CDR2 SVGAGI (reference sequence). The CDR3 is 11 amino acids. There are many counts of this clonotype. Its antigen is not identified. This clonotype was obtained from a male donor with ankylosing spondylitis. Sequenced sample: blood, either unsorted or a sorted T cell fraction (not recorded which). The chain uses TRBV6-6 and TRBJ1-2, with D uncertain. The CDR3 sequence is CATRMAGGYTF. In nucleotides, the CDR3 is TGTGCCACCAGAATGGCGGGGGGCTACACCTTC.